The text below deals with one T cell receptor beta chain. Its matching antigen is unknown. TCR beta CDR3 region amplification was performed from RNA transcripts. A set of HTBI primers served as the primers for a first-round RT-PCR of the TCR CDR3. TCRdb itself ran the multiplex PCR reads through MiXCR, one entry per CDR3 protein. Seen here are under 350,000 distinct CDR3 sequences, roughly an eighth observed once, and the top ten hold 34%. This specimen belongs to a study of T cells in Graves' hyperthyroidism and ophthalmopathy. Notes on the study in general: Appearing also in blood were most of the thyroid clonotypes expanded above 0.001.

Looked up from germline, CDR1 is LNHNV and CDR2 is YYDKDF (reference sequence). This CDR3 has 15 amino acids. V lost 0 bases, J lost 6 bases, and 14 bases lay in between. Ophthalmopathy patients had Clinical Activity Score at least 3, NOSPECS grade at least 4, duration under 3 months. This chain joins TRBV15 and TRBJ1-2, with a possible D match to TRBD1 (5 bases). This clonotype was sampled from a middle-aged woman with Graves' ophthalmopathy. Input material: blood. The CDR3 coding sequence is TGTGCCACCAGCAGAGATAGTGAAGGGGCCCATGGCTACACCTTC. Its protein product is CATSRDSEGAHGYTF.